This TCR beta chain originates from a study of read filtering for tumor transcriptome and immune sequencing. Background on the study: Whole-transcriptome libraries were prepared after DNase treatment.

Findings of the study overall: Correlation between methods rose after single-read clonotypes were removed. In IR-seq, single-read clonotypes were around four fifths of clonotypes but about 3.5% of reads.

From around 0.4 ug of RNA, a library with molecular barcoded alpha/delta and beta/gamma adaptors was made. TCRdb used MiXCR to reprocess the reads, holding one entry per CDR3 protein. The sample has tens of thousands of distinct CDR3 sequences, about 18% seen once; the top ten hold more than 15%. The CDR3 runs to 15 residues. V gave up 8 bases and J gave up 1 base, with 12 bases separating them. Germline-derived CDR1 and CDR2 are LNHNV and YYDKDF (reference sequence). The sample holds many counts of this clonotype. Antigen: not known. Input material: a population of CD138-negative cells sorted from bone marrow. This clonotype was sampled from a donor aged 40 or older with multiple myeloma. The chain couples TRBV15 to TRBJ1-6; perhaps TRBD1 as D (6 bases). The CDR3 reads CATRDIRSYNSPLHF. The CDR3 coding sequence is TGTGCCACCCGGGACATAAGGTCCTATAATTCACCCCTCCACTTT.